These 9 T cell receptor beta chains were all obtained from the same sample, sequenced in a study of regulatory T cells in long-lasting Graves disease. For TCR beta, libraries came from iRepertoire HTBI primers and Arm-PCR of CDR3 regions. One entry per CDR3 protein results from TCRdb running MiXCR on the multiplex PCR reads. The data show 600,000 to 850,000 distinct CDR3 sequences, about 30% seen once. Time point in this sample: persistent/refractory GD, antithyroid drugs over 5 years with positive TRAb. PBMC RNA was the source of the TCR library. The sequencing here drew on peripheral blood mononuclear cells (PBMCs), taken when the disease was refractory, from a patient treated with antithyroid drugs. These receptors were taken from a female donor with Graves disease.

The chain combines TRBV27 with TRBJ2-2; D ambiguous. Trimming pared 1 base from V and 1 base from J, leaving 13 bases between. The germline CDR1 and CDR2 sequences are MNHEY and SMNVEV (reference sequence). The CDR3 covers 17 residues. The CDR3 DNA sequence: TGTGCCAGCAGTTTATATCGAGAGCAGATGAACACCGGGGAGCTGTTTTTT. Translating gives CASSLYREQMNTGELFF.

This chain links TRBV29-1 with TRBJ1-2; D is possibly TRBD1 (6 bases). The CDR3 loop spans 15 amino acids. Germline V gene lookup returns CDR1 SQVTM and CDR2 ANQGSEA. The ends were cut back, 4 bases at V and 3 bases at J, with 18 bases in the middle. The CDR3 DNA reads as TGCAGCGTTGGGGTCTCCCCCAGGGGAGACTATGGCTACACCTTC. As protein: CSVGVSPRGDYGYTF.

This clonotype was detected only a few times. V and J are TRBV19 and TRBJ1-1; 9 bases map to TRBD1. Trimming cost V 4 bases and J 4 bases; bases outside gene matches: 7. The CDR3 has 15 residues. Germline assignment: CDR1 LNHDA and CDR2 SQIVND (reference sequence). The CDR3 sequence: CASSTWGQGGTEAFF. The CDR3 region has the DNA TGTGCCAGTAGTACCTGGGGACAGGGAGGCACTGAAGCTTTCTTT.

This clonotype appeared many times. This chain joins TRBV11-2 and TRBJ2-7; 8 nucleotides line up with TRBD2. The CDR3 loop spans 20 amino acids. With V trimmed by 4 bases and J by 2 bases, 22 bases remained unmatched. CDR1 is SGHAT and CDR2 is FQNNGV in the germline V gene. Here the CDR3 DNA reads TGTGCCAGCAGCTCGCTGACGGGAGGACTAGCTCAGGAGGATCCCTACGAGCAGTACTTC. Translated, it gives CASSSLTGGLAQEDPYEQYF.

This clonotype was found a few times. The V gene is TRBV28, the J gene TRBJ1-1; D gene uncertain. V was pared by 3 bases and J by 0 bases, with 14 bases between. This CDR3 spans 16 amino acids. Germline CDR1 is MDHEN and CDR2 is SYDVKM. The CDR3 protein is CASSFLQNPLNTEAFF. The CDR3 nucleotides are TGTGCCAGCAGTTTCTTACAGAACCCCCTGAACACTGAAGCTTTCTTT.

The rearrangement joins TRBV15 to TRBJ1-2; D is unresolved. Germline V gene data show CDR1 as LNHNV and CDR2 as YYDKDF (reference sequence). The length of the CDR3 is 15 residues. Trimming pared 5 bases from V and 5 bases from J, leaving 18 bases between. The CDR3 coding sequence is TGTGCCACCAGCCCACCCGACAAGGGTGATTATGGCTACACCTTC. This encodes CATSPPDKGDYGYTF.

The chain is built from TRBV7-9 and TRBJ1-5, with D tentatively TRBD1 (5 bases). V was shortened by 5 bases and J by 3 bases, with 11 bases between the two germline ends. The CDR3 runs to 14 residues. CDR1 SEHNR and CDR2 FQNEAQ come from the germline V gene (reference sequence). The DNA of the CDR3 is TGTGCCAGCAGCGCCCCGGGACTCAATCAGCCCCAGCATTTT. Protein sequence: CASSAPGLNQPQHF.

This clonotype was seen a few times. The J gene is TRBJ1-4, the V gene TRBV6-1, with D perhaps matching TRBD1 (5 bases). The V and J ends lost 6 bases and 1 base respectively, with 15 bases between them. Germline CDR1 reads MNHNS; CDR2 reads SASEGT. There are 16 residues in the CDR3. Here the CDR3 DNA reads TGTGCCAGCAGCCGACCCCGGAGGGGAACTAATGAAAAACTGTTTTTT. Protein product: CASSRPRRGTNEKLFF.

This clonotype appeared a few times. The rearrangement joins TRBV19 to TRBJ1-1, with TRBD1 identical over 8 bases. Germline CDR1 is LNHDA and CDR2 is SQIVND (reference sequence). This CDR3 region has 15 residues. Trimming took 4 bases from V and 1 from J; bases not matched to a gene: 5. DNA for the CDR3: TGTGCCAGTAGTAGCTGGACAGGGAAGAACACTGAAGCTTTCTTT. This sequence encodes CASSSWTGKNTEAFF.